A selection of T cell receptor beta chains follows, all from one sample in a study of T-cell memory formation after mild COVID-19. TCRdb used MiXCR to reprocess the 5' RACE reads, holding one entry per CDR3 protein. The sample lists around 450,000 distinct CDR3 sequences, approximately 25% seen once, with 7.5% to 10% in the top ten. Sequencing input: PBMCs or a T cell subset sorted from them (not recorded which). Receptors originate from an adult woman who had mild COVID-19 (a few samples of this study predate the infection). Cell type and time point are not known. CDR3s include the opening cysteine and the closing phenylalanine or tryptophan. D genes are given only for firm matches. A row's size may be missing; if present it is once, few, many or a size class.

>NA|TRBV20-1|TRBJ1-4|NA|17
TGCAGTGCTAGGGCCGGATGGGGGCCGTTGACTAATGAAAAACTGTTTTTT
CSARAGWGPLTNEKLFF
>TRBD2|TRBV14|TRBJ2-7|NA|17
TGTGCCAGCAGCCCTCAACGGAGGGGCGGGGGTAACTACGAGCAGTACTTC
CASSPQRRGGGNYEQYF
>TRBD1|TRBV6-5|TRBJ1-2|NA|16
TGTGCCAGCAGTTCGAGGGACGGGACAGAAAACTATGGCTACACCTTC
CASSSRDGTENYGYTF
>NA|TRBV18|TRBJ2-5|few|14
TGTGCCAGCTCACCACCGTACGCTAAAGAGACCCAGTACTTC
CASSPPYAKETQYF
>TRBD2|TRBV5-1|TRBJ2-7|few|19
TGCGCCAGCAGCATGGGGGTCTCCAGCGGGAGTCCGCCATCCTACGAGCAGTACTTC
CASSMGVSSGSPPSYEQYF
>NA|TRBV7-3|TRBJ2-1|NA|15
TGTGCCAGCAGCTCGGGACTCCCCGGGGTGGATGAGCAGTTCTTC
CASSSGLPGVDEQFF
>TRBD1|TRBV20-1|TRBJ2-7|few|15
TGCAGTGCTTACACATCCCGGGACAGGGCAGGGGAGCAGTACTTC
CSAYTSRDRAGEQYF
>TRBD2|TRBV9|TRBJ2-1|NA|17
TGTGCCAGCAGCGAGCTCCCAGCGGGGAGCTCCTACAATGAGCAGTTCTTC
CASSELPAGSSYNEQFF
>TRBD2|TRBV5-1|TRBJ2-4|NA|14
TGCGCCAGCAGCCCGGGAGGGCAGGGAAACATTCAGTACTTC
CASSPGGQGNIQYF
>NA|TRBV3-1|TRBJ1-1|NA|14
TGTGCCAGCAGCCAAGAGTTGGGGAAATCGATTGCTTTCTTT
CASSQELGKSIAFF
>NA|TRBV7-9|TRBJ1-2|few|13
TGTGCCAGCAGCTTAGCGTCAGAATATGGCTACACCTTC
CASSLASEYGYTF
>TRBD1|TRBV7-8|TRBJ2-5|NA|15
TGTGCCAGCAGCATCCAAACAGGGGTTGGGGAGACCCAGTACTTC
CASSIQTGVGETQYF
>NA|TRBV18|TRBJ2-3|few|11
TGTGCCAGCAAAAATGAAGATACGCAGTATTTT
CASKNEDTQYF
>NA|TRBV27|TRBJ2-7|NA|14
TGTGCCAGCAGTTTGGGGGTGCCCCCCTACGAGCAGTACTTC
CASSLGVPPYEQYF
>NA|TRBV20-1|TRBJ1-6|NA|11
TGCAGTGCTGATGATCAGGCAGGGATCCACTTT
CSADDQAGIHF
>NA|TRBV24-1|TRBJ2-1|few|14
TGTGCCACCAGTGCCTCCGGACGGCCCCATGAGCAGTTCTTC
CATSASGRPHEQFF
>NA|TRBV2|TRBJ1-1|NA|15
TGTGCCAGCAGCGTTAGGGACGCAATGGGCACTGAAGCTTTCTTT
CASSVRDAMGTEAFF
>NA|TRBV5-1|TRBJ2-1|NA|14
TGCGCCAGCAGCTTGGCTAGATCCTACAATGAGCAGTTCTTC
CASSLARSYNEQFF
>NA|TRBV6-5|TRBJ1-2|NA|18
TGTGCCAGCAGCTCGCCTGGGGGGGACTCAACTGCTAACTATGGCTACACCTTC
CASSSPGGDSTANYGYTF
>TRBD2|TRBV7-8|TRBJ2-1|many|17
TGTGCCAGCAGCTTCGAGGGAGCGGGACTGCTGAGAAATGAGCAGTTCTTC
CASSFEGAGLLRNEQFF
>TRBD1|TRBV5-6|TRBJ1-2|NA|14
TGTGCCAGCAGCGAAAACAGGGGGCCCTATGGCTACACCTTC
CASSENRGPYGYTF
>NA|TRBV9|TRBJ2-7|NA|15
TGTGCCAGCAGCGGAGCATCCGGACAGACCTACGAGCAGTACTTC
CASSGASGQTYEQYF
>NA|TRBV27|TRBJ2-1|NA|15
TGTGCCAGCAGTTTAGGCGAGGACTCCTACAATGAGCAGTTCTTC
CASSLGEDSYNEQFF
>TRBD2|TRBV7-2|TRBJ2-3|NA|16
TGTGCCAGCAGCTATCTAGCGGGAGGGATCACAGATACGCAGTATTTT
CASSYLAGGITDTQYF
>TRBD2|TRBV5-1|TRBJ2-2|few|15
TGCGCCAGCTTGCGGGGGAACAGCGACACCGGGGAGCTGTTTTTT
CASLRGNSDTGELFF
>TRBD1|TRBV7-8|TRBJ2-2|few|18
TGTGCCAGCAGCTTCTTTATCCAGGACAGGGTGAACACCGGGGAGCTGTTTTTT
CASSFFIQDRVNTGELFF
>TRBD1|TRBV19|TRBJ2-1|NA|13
TGTGCCACCGCGGGGACAGGATGGGGTGAGCAGTTCTTC
CATAGTGWGEQFF
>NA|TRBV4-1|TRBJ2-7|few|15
TGCGCCAGCAGCCCGGCGGCCGGGACTGGCTACGAGCAGTACTTC
CASSPAAGTGYEQYF
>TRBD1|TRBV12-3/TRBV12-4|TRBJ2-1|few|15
TGTGCCAGCAGACCGGACAGGGCGAAAGGCAATGAGCAGTTCTTC
CASRPDRAKGNEQFF
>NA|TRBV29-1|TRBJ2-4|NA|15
TGCAGCGTTGAATCCGGCGAGCTAGCCAAAAACATTCAGTACTTC
CSVESGELAKNIQYF
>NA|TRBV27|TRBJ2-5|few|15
TGTGCCAGCAGTTTAAGCAGGGTGGGTCAAGAGACCCAGTACTTC
CASSLSRVGQETQYF
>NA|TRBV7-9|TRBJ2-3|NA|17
TGTGCCAGCAGCCCGTCCTTCAGGGGGGGTTCGACAGATACGCAGTATTTT
CASSPSFRGGSTDTQYF
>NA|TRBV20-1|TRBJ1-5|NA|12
TGCAGTGGAGGGGGGAGCAATCAGCCCCAGCATTTT
CSGGGSNQPQHF
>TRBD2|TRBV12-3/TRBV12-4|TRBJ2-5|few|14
TGTGCCAGCAGTTGGCGGGAGGGCCGGGGGACCCAGTACTTC
CASSWREGRGTQYF
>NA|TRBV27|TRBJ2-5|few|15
TGTGCCAGCAGCTCCCTCTTGGGGCAGGAGGAGACCCAGTACTTC
CASSSLLGQEETQYF
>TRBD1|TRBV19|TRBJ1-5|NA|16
TGTGCCAGTAGACCACACAGGGGGCTAGGCAATCAGCCCCAGCATTTT
CASRPHRGLGNQPQHF
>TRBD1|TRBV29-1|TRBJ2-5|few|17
TGCAGCCATATTCCGACAGGAGGACAGGGGGCTTTAGAGACCCAGTACTTC
CSHIPTGGQGALETQYF
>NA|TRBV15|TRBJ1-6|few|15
TGTGCCACCAGTCCACGGGGAGGTGGTAATTCACCCCTCCACTTT
CATSPRGGGNSPLHF
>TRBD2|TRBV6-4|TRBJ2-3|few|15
TGTGCCAGCCGGCCGACTAGCATGAGCGCAGATACGCAGTATTTT
CASRPTSMSADTQYF
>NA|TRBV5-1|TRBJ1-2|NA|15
TGCGCCAGCAGCTTGCCGCCGGGAGGGGACTATGGCTACACCTTC
CASSLPPGGDYGYTF
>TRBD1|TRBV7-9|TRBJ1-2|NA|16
TGTGCCAGCAGCCAATGGACAGGGAGGGCACCCTATGGCTACACCTTC
CASSQWTGRAPYGYTF
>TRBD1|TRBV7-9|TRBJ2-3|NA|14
TGTGCCAGCAGCTCAACAGGGGACGGAGATACGCAGTATTTT
CASSSTGDGDTQYF
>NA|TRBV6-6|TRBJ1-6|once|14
TGTGCCACCCGATTTCCTCAGGTGGATTCACCCCTCCACTTT
CATRFPQVDSPLHF
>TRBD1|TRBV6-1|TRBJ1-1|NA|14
TGTGCCAGCAGTGAATGGCAGGGGGTTCTTGGAGCTTTCTTT
CASSEWQGVLGAFF
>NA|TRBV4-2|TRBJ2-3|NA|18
TGTGCCAGCAGCCCAAAGGCTTCTGCGGGTTCTGTCCCAGATACGCAGTATTTT
CASSPKASAGSVPDTQYF
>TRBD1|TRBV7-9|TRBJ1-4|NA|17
TGTGCCAGCAGCTTAGTCGGACAGGGTGCAACTAATGAAAAACTGTTTTTT
CASSLVGQGATNEKLFF
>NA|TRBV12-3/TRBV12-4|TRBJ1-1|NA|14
TGTGCCAGCAGTTTCAAGCAAATGAACACTGAAGCTTTCTTT
CASSFKQMNTEAFF
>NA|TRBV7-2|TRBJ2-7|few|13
TGTGCCAGCAGCCGCCGCAACTCCTACGAGCAGTACTTC
CASSRRNSYEQYF
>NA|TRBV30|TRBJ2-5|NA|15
TGTGCCTGGAGTCCCCGCGGGCCCCTGCAAGAGACCCAGTACTTC
CAWSPRGPLQETQYF
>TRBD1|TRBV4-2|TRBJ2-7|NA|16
TGTGCCAGCAGCCAAGAAACCGGGACAGGGGGCTACGAGCAGTACTTC
CASSQETGTGGYEQYF
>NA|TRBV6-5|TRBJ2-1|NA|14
TGTGCCAGCAGTTACGATAGGGACGGGGATGAGCAGTTCTTC
CASSYDRDGDEQFF
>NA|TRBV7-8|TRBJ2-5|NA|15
TGTGCCAGCAGCTTAGGTGGGGGTCGGGTCGAGACCCAGTACTTC
CASSLGGGRVETQYF
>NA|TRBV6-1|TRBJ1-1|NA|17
TGTGCCAGCACCTCACCCCCGGGGGGGGCCCTGAACACTGAAGCTTTCTTT
CASTSPPGGALNTEAFF
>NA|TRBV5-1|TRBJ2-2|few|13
TGCGCCAGCAGTTCGGACGGGACCGGGGAGCTGTTTTTT
CASSSDGTGELFF
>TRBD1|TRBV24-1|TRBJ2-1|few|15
TGTGCCACCAGTGATCTGAGGGACAGGGTTAATGAGCAGTTCTTC
CATSDLRDRVNEQFF
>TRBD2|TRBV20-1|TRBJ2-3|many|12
TGCAGTGCTAGAGACCGTAGCGGGAGAGAGTATTTT
CSARDRSGREYF
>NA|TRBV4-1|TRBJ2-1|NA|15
TGCGCCAGCAGCCCACAGCCACTATTAAACAATGAGCAGTTCTTC
CASSPQPLLNNEQFF
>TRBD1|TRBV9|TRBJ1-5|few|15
TGTGCCAGCAGGGATGGACAGGGGATCAATCAGCCCCAGCATTTT
CASRDGQGINQPQHF
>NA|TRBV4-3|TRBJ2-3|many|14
TGCGCCAGCAGCCAAGCCTTGGACTATGGAGGGTGTTTCTTC
CASSQALDYGGCFF